This record looks at one T cell receptor (beta chain) sequence and its context. Its matching antigen is unknown. Sequenced by immunoSEQ multiplex PCR; TCRdb stores in-frame clones only, minus some. This repertoire shows approximately 66,000 clones, less than 85% found once; its top ten account for about 0.83%. The sample belongs to a study of OX40 agonist ivuxolimab in advanced cancers. Overall study: Previous treatment with anti-PD-1, anti-PD-L1 or anti-CTLA-4 therapy was allowed; about 44% had received some. Notes on the study in general: In a subset of nonresponders, normalized T-cell clonal expansion was also low.

The starting material was CD4+ or CD8+ T cells sorted from blood, obtained in a trial of the OX40 agonist ivuxolimab. The receptor's source is an adult with an advanced solid tumor such as melanoma, head and neck, liver or kidney cancer.

The CDR3 region has the DNA TGTGCCTGGAGTCAATCCCACGAGCAGTACTTC. This translates into CAWSQSHEQYF. The rearrangement uses TRBV30 and TRBJ2-7; D gene ambiguous. The germline V gene has CDR1 GTSNPN and CDR2 SVGIG (reference sequence). CDR3 size: 11 residues. V was trimmed by 2 bases and J by 5 bases, leaving 7 bases between them.